The 10 T cell receptor beta chains below were found in one sample sequenced in a study of regulatory T cells in long-lasting Graves disease (dated by TCRdb to about 2021). Libraries were built with multiplex PCR. Instrument used: Illumina HiSeq 4000. TCR beta libraries were built with iRepertoire HTBI primers and Arm-PCR amplification of CDR3 regions. The public reads were quality trimmed at Q25 with fastp and then assembled into clones with MiXCR by TCRdb, keeping productive beta chains. Each entry merges the rows of one CDR3 protein and shows their most common DNA and genes. This sample lists hundreds of thousands of distinct CDR3 sequences; 13% were detected once. The top ten hold roughly a tenth of the sample. This specimen's time point label, per the study, means: newly diagnosed GD, antithyroid drugs for less than 3 months. For both TCR sequencing and RNA sequencing, RNA was extracted from PBMCs in TRIzol.

This sample also appeared in a second study, on T cells in Graves' hyperthyroidism and ophthalmopathy.

Sequencing used peripheral blood mononuclear cells (PBMCs), obtained at new diagnosis, from a patient treated with antithyroid drugs. The receptors originated from a man aged 25 to 40 with Graves disease. Donor details come from another sample of the same person, matched by shared clones.

This chain connects TRBV9 to TRBJ2-1; 11 bases agree with TRBD2. After removal of 0 bases from V and 3 bases from J, the junction contained 17 bases not matched to a gene. This CDR3 is 21 amino acids long. Germline values: CDR1 SGDLS, CDR2 YYNGEE. The DNA of the CDR3 is TGTGCCAGCAGCGTAGCTATAAGCACACGCGGACTAGCGGGCAACTACAATGAGCAGTTCTTC. Protein: CASSVAISTRGLAGNYNEQFF.

This clonotype came up many times. V and J are TRBV5-1 and TRBJ1-1; no clear D. V shed 0 bases and J shed 3 bases, with 12 bases lying between them. Germline V lookup: CDR1 SGHRS, CDR2 YFSETQ. The CDR3 runs to 15 residues. CDR3 DNA: TGCGCCAGCAGCTTGGGTAGGGTCGGGGACACTGAAGCTTTCTTT. It encodes CASSLGRVGDTEAFF.

This clonotype was observed a handful of times. The CDR3, as DNA: TGTGCCAGCAGTGAAGCGCTTTCCTCTGCCTACGAGCAGTACTTC. Its translation is CASSEALSSAYEQYF. The V and J genes are TRBV6-1 and TRBJ2-7, with D unresolved. The V end lost 0 bases, the J end lost 2 bases, and 11 bases lay between the germline ends. Germline assignment: CDR1 MNHNS and CDR2 SASEGT. The CDR3 has 15 amino acids.

This sequence joins TRBV6-2 or TRBV6-3 and TRBJ2-3; 10 bases align to TRBD2. The CDR3 loop spans 17 amino acids. J gave up 6 bases and V 6 bases, and 15 bases lay outside the gene matches. Germline assignment: CDR1 MNHEY and CDR2 SVGEGT. The CDR3 loop reads CASRTRLLAGVWDTQYF. The CDR3 region has the DNA TGTGCCAGCAGGACTCGTCTTCTAGCGGGAGTTTGGGATACGCAGTATTTT.

This clonotype was picked up a small number of times. The gene calls are TRBV20-1 and TRBJ1-2, with 10 bases aligning to TRBD1. V lost 6 bases to trimming and J lost 4 bases; unmatched junction nucleotides: 8. Germline V gene sequence: CDR1 DFQATT, CDR2 SNEGSKA (reference sequence). The CDR3 covers 14 residues. CDR3 coding DNA: TGCAGTGCGCGACAGGGGGCATCGGGCTATGGCTACACCTTC. This encodes CSARQGASGYGYTF.

V gene TRBV28 combines with J gene TRBJ2-7; TRBD2 matches 11 bases. The germline V gene encodes CDR1 MDHEN and CDR2 SYDVKM. This CDR3 region has 15 residues. V trimming: 5 bases; J trimming: 4 bases; junction bases outside the gene matches: 7. The CDR3 DNA follows: TGTGCCAGCAGTGAGACTAGCGGGAACAGATACGAGCAGTACTTC. Translating it yields CASSETSGNRYEQYF.

There are many counts of this clonotype. V gene TRBV12-3 or TRBV12-4 combines with J gene TRBJ2-7, with a weak D call TRBD2 (6 bases). Trimming left V 1 base short and J 4 bases short, with 17 bases between. The length of the CDR3 is 16 residues. CDR3 coding DNA: TGTGCCAGCAGTTTAGGGGACTCCCTACGACCTTACGAGCAGTACTTC. It translates to CASSLGDSLRPYEQYF.

This clonotype showed up many times. This chain joins TRBV28 and TRBJ2-2; the D is unclear. V was trimmed by 6 bases and J by 8 bases, leaving 25 bases between them. The CDR3 has 17 amino acids. Germline V lookup: CDR1 MDHEN, CDR2 SYDVKM. This CDR3 is CASSYNPRESASGELFF. The CDR3, as DNA: TGTGCCAGCAGCTATAACCCCCGCGAGTCCGCCTCTGGGGAGCTGTTTTTT.

V and J are TRBV20-1 and TRBJ2-1; possibly TRBD2 for D (5 bases). Trimming pared 6 bases from V and 8 bases from J, leaving 14 bases between. CDR3 length: 12 residues. Germline V gene sequence: CDR1 DFQATT, CDR2 SNEGSKA (reference sequence). The CDR3 here is CSAVGIRDEQFF. The CDR3 DNA is TGCAGTGCAGTCGGGATCCGTGATGAGCAGTTCTTC.

In its sample, this clonotype was seen many times. One end of the junction fails to match germline, which may point to a read error. The chain uses TRBV5-1 and TRBJ2-3; D remains unclear. The CDR3 is 12 amino acids. From germline, CDR1 is SGHRS and CDR2 YFSETQ. For the CDR3, the DNA is TGTGCCAGCAGCTCCTCCATCGGTACGCAGTATTTT. It specifies CASSSSIGTQYF.